The clone carrying this TCR beta chain is a singleton in its sample. How the authors handled the data: The authors estimated nucleated cell counts from reference gene primer amplification. Produced via immunoSEQ multiplex PCR; TCRdb's table is partial and in-frame only. That table is the source of V, J and clone size, and D and trimming were worked out from the DNA. The sample yields about 260,000 clones, approximately 90% seen once. Trimming shortened V by 3 bases and J by 1 base, and 11 bases separated the two germline ends. This CDR3 has 15 amino acids. The V gene's germline CDR1 is LNHDA and CDR2 SQIVND (reference sequence). All enrollees were roughly 18 to 89 years old and from 20 to 30 US areas. Symptom resolution, clearance, or two negative PCRs marked the recovered donors of Cohort 3. The entry originates in a study of blood T cell repertoires in COVID-19.

Material for sequencing was PBMCs or T cells enriched from blood (not recorded which). The receptor was isolated from a woman between 45 and 65 years old who had recovered from COVID-19. The gene calls are TRBV19 and TRBJ2-3; the D gene is possibly TRBD2 (5 bases). CDR3 sequence: CASSIWLAGTDTQYF. CDR3 DNA: TGTGCCAGTAGTATTTGGCTAGCTGGCACAGATACGCAGTATTTT.